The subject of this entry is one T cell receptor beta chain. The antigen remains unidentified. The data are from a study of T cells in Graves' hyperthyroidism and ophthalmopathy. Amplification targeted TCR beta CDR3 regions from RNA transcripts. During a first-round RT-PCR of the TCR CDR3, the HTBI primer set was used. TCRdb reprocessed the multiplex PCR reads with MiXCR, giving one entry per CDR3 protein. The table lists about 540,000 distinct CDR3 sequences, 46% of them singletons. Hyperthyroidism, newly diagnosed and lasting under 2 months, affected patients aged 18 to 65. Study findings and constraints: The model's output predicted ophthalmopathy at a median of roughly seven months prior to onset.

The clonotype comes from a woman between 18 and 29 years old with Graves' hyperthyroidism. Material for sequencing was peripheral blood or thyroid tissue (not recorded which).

This CDR3 reads CASSFAGGSGKLFF. CDR3 DNA: TGTGCCAGCAGTTTCGCCGGAGGATCCGGAAAACTGTTTTTT. The chain recombines TRBV7-9 with TRBJ1-4; D ambiguous. Germline values: CDR1 SEHNR, CDR2 FQNEAQ (reference sequence). V was trimmed by 6 bases and J by 10 bases, leaving 18 bases between them. CDR3 length: 14 residues.